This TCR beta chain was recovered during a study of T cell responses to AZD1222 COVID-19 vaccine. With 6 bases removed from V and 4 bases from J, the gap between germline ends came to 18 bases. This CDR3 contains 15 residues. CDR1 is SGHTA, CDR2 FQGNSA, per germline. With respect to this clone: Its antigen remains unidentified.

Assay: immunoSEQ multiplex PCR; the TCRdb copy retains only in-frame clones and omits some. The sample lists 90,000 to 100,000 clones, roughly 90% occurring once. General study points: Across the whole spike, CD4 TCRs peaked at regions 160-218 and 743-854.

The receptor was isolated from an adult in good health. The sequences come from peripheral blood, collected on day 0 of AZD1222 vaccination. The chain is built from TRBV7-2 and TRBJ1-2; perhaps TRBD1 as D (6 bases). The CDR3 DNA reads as TGTGCCAGCAGAGTCGGAGGGACAAAATCCTATGGCTACACCTTC. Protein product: CASRVGGTKSYGYTF.